The 25 T cell receptor beta chains reported below all come from one sample, sequenced in a study of blood T cell repertoires in COVID-19. Assay used: immunoSEQ multiplex PCR; TCRdb lists only in-frame clones, some missing. The table lists around 100,000 clones, 84% of them singletons. The sequencing input was peripheral blood. These receptors originate from a human donor in a cohort sampled during active or convalescent COVID-19.

The chain recombines TRBV6-5 with TRBJ2-2; TRBD1 might be the D (5 bases). This CDR3 contains 13 residues. CDR1 and CDR2 from the germline V gene are MNHEY and SVGAGI. Trimming pared 6 bases from V and 6 bases from J, leaving 11 bases between. The CDR3: CASSPLGAGELFF. In DNA form, the CDR3 reads TGTGCCAGCAGCCCCCTAGGGGCCGGGGAGCTGTTTTTT.

The chain joins TRBV19 to TRBJ2-1; 7 bases map to TRBD2. Germline CDR1 and CDR2: LNHDA and SQIVND (reference sequence). Trimming removed 0 bases from V and 2 bases from J; junction bases left unmatched: 10. This CDR3 is 18 amino acids long. DNA for the CDR3: TGTGCCAGTAGTATAGAAGTGGGTGGGGCGGGGGCCTACAATGAGCAGTTCTTC. It codes for CASSIEVGGAGAYNEQFF.

The J gene is TRBJ1-2, the V gene TRBV6-5; D remains ambiguous. Deletions cut 2 bases from V and 3 bases from J, with 7 bases between. This CDR3 is 13 amino acids long. The germline gives CDR1 MNHEY, CDR2 SVGAGI. This CDR3 is CASSYVADYGYTF. CDR3 DNA: TGTGCCAGCAGTTACGTGGCGGACTATGGCTACACCTTC.

This chain joins TRBV2 and TRBJ1-2, with TRBD1 matching 7 bases. Germline loops: CDR1 SNHLY, CDR2 FYNNEI. With 6 bases clipped from V and 2 bases from J, the junction kept 6 bases outside the gene matches. The CDR3 is 14 amino acids. DNA for the CDR3: TGTGCCAGCAGATCCAGGACAGGAAACTATGGCTACACCTTC. Its protein product is CASRSRTGNYGYTF. The full variable domain, its missing parts supplied by reference TRBV2 and TRBJ1-2, is EPEVTQTPSHQVTQMGQEVILRCVPISNHLYFYWYRQILGQKVEFLVSFYNNEISEKSEIFDDQFSVERPDGSNFTLKIRSTKLEDSAMYFCASRSRTGNYGYTFGSGTRLTVV.

Points on this clone: The junction and the germline gene differ at one end; a read error may be behind it. The V gene is TRBV24-1, the J gene TRBJ2-1; tentatively, D is TRBD1 (6 bases). Germline V gives CDR1 KGHDR, CDR2 SFDVKD. CDR3 length equals 16 residues. The chain's CDR3 is CATSDPDSSHYYEQFF. The CDR3 coding sequence is TGTGCCACCAGTGATCCGGACAGCTCCCACTACTATGAGCAGTTCTTC.

This clone was seen a few times. The V call is TRBV19, the J call TRBJ2-7, with D perhaps matching TRBD1 (6 bases). V lost 8 bases and J lost 0, with 14 bases in between. The CDR3 runs to 14 residues. Germline CDR1 is LNHDA and CDR2 is SQIVND (reference sequence). The CDR3 region is CASATGRSSYEQYF. For the CDR3, the DNA is TGTGCCAGTGCAACAGGGAGAAGCTCCTACGAGCAGTACTTC.

Only one count was recorded for this clone. The rearrangement links TRBV4-1 to TRBJ1-5; D gene unclear. Germline V CDR1 and CDR2: MGHRA, YSYEKL. This CDR3 has 15 residues. V shed 2 bases and J shed 7 bases, with 15 bases lying between them. CDR3 bases: TGCGCCAGCAGCCAATCACGGGAGGGCCCGCAGCCCCAGCATTTT. Its protein is CASSQSREGPQPQHF.

The rearrangement links TRBV19 to TRBJ2-5; possibly TRBD2 for D (5 bases). Germline CDR1 reads LNHDA; CDR2 reads SQIVND (reference sequence). This CDR3 contains 13 residues. Trimming pared 4 bases from V and 5 bases from J, leaving 11 bases between. The CDR3 loop reads CASSKRRGETQYF. In nucleotides, the CDR3 is TGTGCCAGTAGTAAACGCAGAGGGGAGACCCAGTACTTC.

The rearrangement joins TRBV19 to TRBJ1-2; 7 nucleotides line up with TRBD1. CDR1 and CDR2 (germline): LNHDA, SQIVND (reference sequence). V shed 2 bases and J 7 bases; nucleotides not matched to a gene: 4. This CDR3 spans 13 amino acids. The DNA of the CDR3 is TGTGCCAGTAGTATAAGGGACAGAACTGGCTACACCTTC. It is translated as CASSIRDRTGYTF.

The chain recombines TRBV9 with TRBJ1-1; 9 positions match TRBD1. The length of the CDR3 is 17 residues. CDR1 and CDR2 (germline): SGDLS, YYNGEE. J was trimmed by 4 bases and V by 4 bases; bases with no gene match: 14. The CDR3 reads CASSPEQGARRSTEAFF. The CDR3 region has the DNA TGTGCCAGCAGCCCCGAACAGGGGGCGAGGAGAAGCACTGAAGCTTTCTTT.

The chain couples TRBV6-5 to TRBJ1-3, with D possibly matching TRBD1 (5 bases). Trimming stripped 0 bases from V and 4 bases from J, with 10 bases between. CDR1 is MNHEY, CDR2 SVGAGI, per germline. The CDR3 is 15 residues long. For the CDR3, the DNA is TGTGCCAGCAGTTACTCCTGGACATGGGGAAACACCATATATTTT. It translates to CASSYSWTWGNTIYF.

V is TRBV2 and J is TRBJ1-3; a weak D match, TRBD1 (6 bases). This CDR3 is built from 14 residues. The germline V gene has CDR1 SNHLY and CDR2 FYNNEI. Trimming left V 6 bases short and J 4 bases short, with 13 bases between. The CDR3: CASRVQGMGNTIYF. The CDR3 nucleotides are TGTGCCAGCAGAGTACAGGGTATGGGAAACACCATATATTTT.

This clone was observed once. The chain couples TRBV4-3 to TRBJ1-1, with 7 bases that match TRBD1. Germline assignment: CDR1 LGHNA and CDR2 YSLEER. Germline trimming cut 1 base from V and 5 bases from J; bases unmatched to any gene: 7. There are 15 residues in the CDR3. The CDR3 region has the DNA TGCGCCAGCAGCCAAGCCGACAGGGAGGTTACTGAAGCTTTCTTT. It codes for CASSQADREVTEAFF.

The V call is TRBV11-3, the J call TRBJ2-5; 8 bases map to TRBD1. Germline assignment: CDR1 SGHNT and CDR2 YENEEA. Trimming cost V 4 bases and J 2 bases; bases outside gene matches: 6. CDR3 length equals 15 residues. CDR3 region: CASSSQGQGQETQYF. CDR3 in DNA: TGTGCCAGCAGCTCCCAAGGACAGGGACAAGAGACCCAGTACTTC.

The chain carries TRBV9 and TRBJ1-3; 9 nucleotides align to TRBD1. Germline V lookup: CDR1 SGDLS, CDR2 YYNGEE. V dropped 4 bases and J dropped 4; count of bases not matched to a gene: 6. This CDR3 has 15 residues. CDR3 protein: CASSPGQGSGNTIYF. The CDR3, as DNA: TGTGCCAGCAGCCCGGGACAGGGTTCCGGAAACACCATATATTTT. The whole variable domain, remainder taken from reference TRBV9 and TRBJ1-3, is DSGVTQTPKHLITATGQRVTLRCSPRSGDLSVYWYQQSLDQGLQFLIQYYNGEERAKGNILERFSAQQFPDLHSELNLSSLELGDSALYFCASSPGQGSGNTIYFGEGSWLTVV.

CDR3 sequence (DNA): TGTGCCAGCAGCTTATCCACCTACAGTTCTGGAAACACCATATATTTT. Protein sequence: CASSLSTYSSGNTIYF. The chain combines TRBV7-8 with TRBJ1-3; D unresolved. The CDR3 is 16 amino acids. V lost 2 bases and J lost 1, with 12 bases in between. CDR1 is SGHVS and CDR2 is FQNEAQ in the germline V gene.

This rearrangement joins TRBV7-5 to TRBJ1-1; the table names TRBD1, a call not compared with the DNA. TRBV7-5 is recorded as a pseudogene. This CDR3 spans 14 amino acids. This chain's CDR3 is CVRSLRCRDTEAFF. The CDR3 nucleotides are TGTGTCAGAAGCTTACGATGCAGGGACACTGAAGCTTTCTTT.

This clone occurred once. The gene calls are TRBV19 and TRBJ2-7; 8 bases fit TRBD1. The CDR3 covers 16 residues. Germline V gene data show CDR1 as LNHDA and CDR2 as SQIVND (reference sequence). J gave up 3 bases and V 5 bases, and 12 bases lay outside the gene matches. The CDR3 DNA follows: TGTGCCAGTAGTTCCCAGACCAGGGGGCCAGGCTACGAGCAGTACTTC. Protein sequence: CASSSQTRGPGYEQYF.

The chain employs TRBV30 and TRBJ2-6; 10 bases agree with TRBD2. CDR3 size: 19 residues. After removal of 5 bases from V and 0 bases from J, the junction contained 13 bases not matched to a gene. Looked up from germline, CDR1 is GTSNPN and CDR2 is SVGIG (reference sequence). The CDR3 nucleotides are TGTGCCTGGTTGCGGCCTAGCGGGGGAGCCAGCTCTGGGGCCAACGTCCTGACTTTC. It translates to CAWLRPSGGASSGANVLTF.

The chain links TRBV4-1 to TRBJ1-1; D gene uncertain. Germline V gene sequence: CDR1 MGHRA, CDR2 YSYEKL. Trimming shortened V by 6 bases and J by 5 bases, and 13 bases separated the two germline ends. CDR3 size: 13 residues. CDR3 coding DNA: TGCGCCAGCAGTATAACTTTGAGGACTGAAGCTTTCTTT. Its translation: CASSITLRTEAFF.

This clone was detected only once. The rearrangement uses TRBV5-1 and TRBJ2-1, with D possibly matching TRBD1 (6 bases). Per germline, CDR1 SGHRS and CDR2 YFSETQ. V gave up 4 bases and J gave up 9 bases, with 14 bases separating them. This CDR3 has 13 amino acids. The DNA for the CDR3 is TGCGCCAGCAGCGATCAACAGGGCCTTGAGCAGTTCTTC. Protein: CASSDQQGLEQFF.

As DNA, the CDR3 is TGCGCCAGCAGCCGGTGGGCACAGGGAGATGAAAAACTGTTTTTT. Its protein product is CASSRWAQGDEKLFF. The V gene is TRBV5-1, the J gene TRBJ1-4; tentative D call: TRBD1 (6 bases). The CDR3 sequence is 15 residues long. V lost 4 bases to trimming and J lost 6 bases, with 16 bases between them. Germline CDR1 SGHRS, CDR2 YFSETQ.

The gene calls are TRBV5-6 and TRBJ1-2; D gene uncertain. The CDR3 is made up of 12 amino acids. Germline V gene lookup returns CDR1 SGHDT and CDR2 YYEEEE. V lost 2 bases and J 7 bases, leaving 9 bases between the germline ends. CDR3 in DNA: TGTGCCAGCAGCTTCCTCGCGGGTGGCTACACCTTC. Translated: CASSFLAGGYTF.

This chain links TRBV28 with TRBJ1-1, with TRBD1 as a possible D gene (6 bases). The V gene's germline CDR1 is MDHEN and CDR2 SYDVKM. Trimming took 10 bases from V and 0 from J, leaving 12 bases between them. This CDR3 region has 13 residues. The DNA for the CDR3 is TGTGCCACTCGGACAGACATGAACACTGAAGCTTTCTTT. It codes for CATRTDMNTEAFF.

The chain links TRBV9 to TRBJ2-1; D possibly corresponds to TRBD2 (5 bases). The germline V gene has CDR1 SGDLS and CDR2 YYNGEE. The CDR3 has 14 amino acids. V was trimmed by 0 bases and J by 8 bases, leaving 12 bases between them. The CDR3 loop is CASSVEAVQDEQFF. CDR3 nucleotides: TGTGCCAGCAGCGTAGAAGCGGTTCAGGATGAGCAGTTCTTC. Full variable domain (outside the CDR3, taken from reference TRBV9 and TRBJ2-1): DSGVTQTPKHLITATGQRVTLRCSPRSGDLSVYWYQQSLDQGLQFLIQYYNGEERAKGNILERFSAQQFPDLHSELNLSSLELGDSALYFCASSVEAVQDEQFFGPGTRLTVL.